Described below is a single TCR beta chain sequence and its context. Its antigen is undetermined. Assay used: immunoSEQ multiplex PCR; TCRdb lists only in-frame clones, some missing. The sample records 130,000 to 150,000 clones, approximately 88% being singletons. The data stem from a study of T cell responses to AZD1222 COVID-19 vaccine. General study results and limits: The sample set comprised mostly white British donors with more females, and clonal diversity was possibly underestimated. No repertoire was sampled before or during the peak T cell response, only after it.

The CDR3 loop spans 14 amino acids. The germline V and J ends were trimmed by 4 bases and 4 bases, with 13 bases remaining between them. Germline V lookup: CDR1 SGHTA, CDR2 FQGNSA. Sequencing used peripheral blood, obtained 28 days after the second dose of the MenACWY control vaccine. V usage is TRBV7-2 and J usage is TRBJ1-2; TRBD1 is a possible D gene (6 bases). The origin of this receptor is an adult who received the MenACWY meningococcal vaccine as a control. CDR3 protein: CASSYAGTFYGYTF. CDR3 in DNA: TGTGCCAGCAGCTACGCCGGGACATTCTATGGCTACACCTTC.